The 10 T cell receptor beta chains listed next were all sequenced from one sample in a study of control samples from healthy donors and cancer patients. Libraries were prepared by immunoSEQ multiplex PCR; TCRdb keeps only in-frame clonotypes and omits some of them. The table includes roughly 120,000 clones, more than 85% detected once. Sequencing used blood. Receptors originate from a woman between 45 and 65 years old in good health.

This rearrangement joins TRBV30 to TRBJ2-7, with D hard to call. This CDR3 has 13 amino acids. The V and J ends lost 4 bases and 6 bases respectively, with 16 bases between them. The germline V gene encodes CDR1 GTSNPN and CDR2 SVGIG (reference sequence). The CDR3 DNA sequence: TGTGCCTGGACCCTCCCCAACTTTATCGAGCAGTACTTC. This translates into CAWTLPNFIEQYF.

This clone is a singleton in its sample. The chain recombines TRBV9 with TRBJ2-2, with TRBD1 as a possible D gene (7 bases). Germline V lookup: CDR1 SGDLS, CDR2 YYNGEE. This CDR3 is built from 17 residues. Trimming removed 4 bases at V and 5 bases at J, with 21 bases between. The CDR3 reads CASSTRRQGGNTGELFF. The CDR3 bases are TGTGCCAGCAGCACGCGTAGACAGGGAGGAAATACCGGGGAGCTGTTTTTT.

This clone occurred once. The rearrangement joins TRBV19 to TRBJ1-2; maybe TRBD1 (6 bases). The CDR3 runs 14 residues. Germline V gene lookup returns CDR1 LNHDA and CDR2 SQIVND (reference sequence). Deletions cut 3 bases from V and 4 bases from J, with 12 bases between. CDR3 region: CASSMGALIYGYTF. CDR3 DNA sequence: TGTGCCAGTAGTATGGGGGCCCTAATCTATGGCTACACCTTC.

The chain recombines TRBV24-1 with TRBJ2-3, with 7 bases aligning to TRBD1. The trim removed 7 bases at V and 6 bases at J, leaving 12 bases unmatched. CDR1 and CDR2 (germline): KGHDR, SFDVKD. CDR3 size: 15 residues. CDR3 region: CATRKGQPGQDTQYF. The CDR3 bases are TGTGCCACCAGAAAGGGACAGCCCGGACAGGATACGCAGTATTTT.

The chain links TRBV9 to TRBJ2-5, with TRBD2 as a possible D gene (6 bases). Trimming removed 3 bases at V and 2 bases at J, with 14 bases between. Per the germline V gene, CDR1 is SGDLS and CDR2 is YYNGEE. The CDR3 is made up of 15 amino acids. The CDR3 sequence is CASSAGTYYQETQYF. CDR3 nucleotide sequence: TGTGCCAGCAGCGCGGGGACTTACTATCAAGAGACCCAGTACTTC.

The chain uses TRBV4-3 and TRBJ1-6; no clear D. The CDR3 loop spans 15 amino acids. V was cut by 2 bases and J by 7 bases, with 12 bases left in between. The germline V gene encodes CDR1 LGHNA and CDR2 YSLEER. As DNA, the CDR3 is TGCGCCAGCAGCCAAAGCCGGGCCGACAATTCACCCCTCCACTTT. Protein product: CASSQSRADNSPLHF.

J is TRBJ1-5 and V is TRBV6-6; D gene unclear. Germline loops: CDR1 MNHNY, CDR2 SVGAGI (reference sequence). CDR3 length: 16 amino acids. Trimming pared 0 bases from V and 1 base from J, leaving 10 bases between. The CDR3 bases are TGTGCCAGCAGTTACTCGTCTCCGGACAGCAATCAGCCCCAGCATTTT. Translation: CASSYSSPDSNQPQHF.

The chain is built from TRBV9 and TRBJ2-1; the match to TRBD2 covers 11 bases. Trimming removed 7 bases from V and 7 bases from J; junction bases left unmatched: 7. The CDR3 has 14 residues. The V gene's germline CDR1 is SGDLS and CDR2 YYNGEE. The CDR3 loop is CASGGTSGPNEQFF. CDR3 DNA: TGTGCCAGCGGCGGGACTAGCGGCCCTAATGAGCAGTTCTTC.

V is TRBV3-1 (or the pseudogene TRBV3-2) and J is TRBJ2-3; tentatively, D is TRBD2 (6 bases). The V gene's germline CDR1 is LGHDT and CDR2 YNNKEL (reference sequence). Trimming took off 2 bases at V and 0 bases at J, with 12 bases between the two ends. The CDR3 consists of 16 residues. The CDR3: CASSQWGGASTDTQYF. The CDR3 coding sequence is TGTGCCAGCAGCCAATGGGGCGGGGCTAGCACAGATACGCAGTATTTT.

The rearrangement joins TRBV7-2 to TRBJ2-7; the D call may be TRBD1 or TRBD2 (6 bases each). The ends were cut back, 7 bases at V and 5 bases at J, with 18 bases in the middle. Germline values: CDR1 SGHTA, CDR2 FQGNSA. The CDR3 runs to 14 residues. CDR3 nucleotides: TGTGCCAGCACCGGGGGCGGGTCCCTCCACGAGCAGTACGTC. Protein: CASTGGGSLHEQYV.